One and the same sample provided the 9 T cell receptor beta chains below, sequenced in a study of identifying expanded T cells in peripheral blood. Method: immunoSEQ multiplex PCR; TCRdb's copy keeps in-frame clones and lacks some. The table has 95,000 to 100,000 clones, approximately 88% seen once; the top ten hold roughly a sixth. Source material: blood. These receptors were collected from a person aged 18-70 years in good health.

J is TRBJ2-3 and V is TRBV12-5; D uncertain. The CDR3 covers 13 residues. Germline CDR1 LGHNT, CDR2 FRNRAP. V lost 6 bases to trimming and J lost 2 bases, with 9 bases between them. The chain's CDR3 is CASGSDLTDTQYF. The CDR3 bases are TGTGCTAGTGGCTCAGACCTCACAGATACGCAGTATTTT.

This sequence joins TRBV5-7 and TRBJ2-7; the D gene could be TRBD1 or TRBD2 (6 bases each). TRBV5-7 is an ORF, and what it does is uncertain. The CDR3 has 13 amino acids. V was clipped by 0 bases and J by 7 bases, with 11 bases between them. CDR3 DNA: TGTGCCAGCAGCTTGGCTCAGGGGAGGGAGCAGTACTTC. The encoded protein is CASSLAQGREQYF.

The chain employs TRBV27 and TRBJ2-7; D is tentatively TRBD1 or TRBD2 (5 bases each). This CDR3 region has 14 residues. Germline V gene data show CDR1 as MNHEY and CDR2 as SMNVEV (reference sequence). The ends were cut back, 3 bases at V and 2 bases at J, with 11 bases in the middle. The CDR3 reads CASSLGVRPYEQYF. The CDR3 DNA is TGTGCCAGCAGTTTGGGGGTTCGCCCCTACGAGCAGTACTTC.

The chain employs TRBV9 and TRBJ2-3; perhaps TRBD1 as D (5 bases). Germline V gene data show CDR1 as SGDLS and CDR2 as YYNGEE. With 0 bases removed from V and 2 bases from J, the gap between germline ends came to 16 bases. CDR3 length: 17 residues. In DNA form, the CDR3 reads TGTGCCAGCAGCGTAGACCGAACTGGGGCCATCACAGATACGCAGTATTTT. Amino acids: CASSVDRTGAITDTQYF.

The rearrangement joins TRBV5-1 to TRBJ1-2; TRBD1 matches 12 bases. Per germline, CDR1 SGHRS and CDR2 YFSETQ. The CDR3 sequence is 17 residues long. The J segment lost 2 bases and the V segment lost 5 bases, leaving 10 bases of the junction unmatched. CDR3: CASRSTRDRGRNYGYTF. The DNA of the CDR3 is TGCGCCAGCAGGTCTACCCGGGACAGGGGGCGAAACTATGGCTACACCTTC.

This clone was picked up one time. V usage is TRBV7-2 and J usage is TRBJ1-2; D is undetermined. V lost 1 base and J 7 bases, leaving 4 bases between the germline ends. Germline V lookup: CDR1 SGHTA, CDR2 FQGNSA. This CDR3 contains 11 residues. The chain's CDR3 is CASSLVGGYTF. The CDR3 nucleotides are TGTGCCAGCAGCTTAGTAGGTGGCTACACCTTC.

V and J are TRBV9 and TRBJ2-7; 11 positions match TRBD2. J was trimmed by 3 bases and V by 2 bases; bases with no gene match: 4. CDR1 SGDLS and CDR2 YYNGEE come from the germline V gene. The CDR3 is 15 amino acids. As DNA, the CDR3 is TGTGCCAGCAGCGTTAGCGGGGGGGCTAGCTACGAGCAGTACTTC. It encodes CASSVSGGASYEQYF.

The genes are TRBV5-1 and TRBJ2-5; D is uncertain. CDR3 size: 13 residues. Looked up from germline, CDR1 is SGHRS and CDR2 is YFSETQ. V was pared by 4 bases and J by 7 bases, with 14 bases between. The DNA for the CDR3 is TGCGCCAGCAGCCACTCTGAGAGCGTGACCCAGTACTTC. This translates into CASSHSESVTQYF.

The rearrangement uses TRBV5-1 and TRBJ1-5, with TRBD1 matching over 9 bases. The germline gives CDR1 SGHRS, CDR2 YFSETQ. Trimming removed 0 bases from V and 5 bases from J; junction bases left unmatched: 9. CDR3 size: 17 residues. The CDR3 is CASSLASGQGKYQPQHF. The CDR3 coding sequence is TGCGCCAGCAGCTTGGCGTCGGGACAGGGAAAATATCAGCCCCAGCATTTT.